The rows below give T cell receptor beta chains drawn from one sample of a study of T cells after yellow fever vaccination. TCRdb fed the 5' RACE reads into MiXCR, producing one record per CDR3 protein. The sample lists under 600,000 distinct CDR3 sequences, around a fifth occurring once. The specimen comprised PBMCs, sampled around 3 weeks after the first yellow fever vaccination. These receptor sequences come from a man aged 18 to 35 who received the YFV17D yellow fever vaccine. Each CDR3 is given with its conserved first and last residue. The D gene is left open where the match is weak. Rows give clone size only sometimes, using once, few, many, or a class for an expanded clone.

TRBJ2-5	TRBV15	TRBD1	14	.	TGTGCCACCAGCCGGGACAGGGGTCCAAAGACCCAGTACTTC	CATSRDRGPKTQYF
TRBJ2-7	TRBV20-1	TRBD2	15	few	TGCAGTGCCCCCTCCCCTGCTAGCGGGGGGAACAAGCAGTACTTC	CSAPSPASGGNKQYF
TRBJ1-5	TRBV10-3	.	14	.	TGTGCCATCAGTGAGGGCGGAAGCAATCAGCCCCAGCATTTT	CAISEGGSNQPQHF
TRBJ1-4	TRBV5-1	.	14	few	TGCGCCAGCAAACCCCCCGGGGCTAATGAAAAACTGTTTTTT	CASKPPGANEKLFF
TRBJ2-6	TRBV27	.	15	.	TGTGCCAGCACCCCCCTCGGTCTCGGGGCCAACGTCCTGACTTTC	CASTPLGLGANVLTF
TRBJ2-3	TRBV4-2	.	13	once	TGTGCCAGCACTCCCGACTGGACAGATACGCAGTATTTT	CASTPDWTDTQYF
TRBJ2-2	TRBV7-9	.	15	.	TGTGCCAGCAGCTTATCCCCTCGGGACACCGGGGAGCTGTTTTTT	CASSLSPRDTGELFF
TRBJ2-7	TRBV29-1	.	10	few	TGCAGCGCCGGACACGACGAGCAGTACTTC	CSAGHDEQYF
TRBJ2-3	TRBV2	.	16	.	TGTGCCAGCAGTGGATACGGGGGAGCCTCCACAGATACGCAGTATTTT	CASSGYGGASTDTQYF
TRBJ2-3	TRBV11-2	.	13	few	TGTGCCAGCAGCTTAGATCAGACAGATACGCAGTATTTT	CASSLDQTDTQYF